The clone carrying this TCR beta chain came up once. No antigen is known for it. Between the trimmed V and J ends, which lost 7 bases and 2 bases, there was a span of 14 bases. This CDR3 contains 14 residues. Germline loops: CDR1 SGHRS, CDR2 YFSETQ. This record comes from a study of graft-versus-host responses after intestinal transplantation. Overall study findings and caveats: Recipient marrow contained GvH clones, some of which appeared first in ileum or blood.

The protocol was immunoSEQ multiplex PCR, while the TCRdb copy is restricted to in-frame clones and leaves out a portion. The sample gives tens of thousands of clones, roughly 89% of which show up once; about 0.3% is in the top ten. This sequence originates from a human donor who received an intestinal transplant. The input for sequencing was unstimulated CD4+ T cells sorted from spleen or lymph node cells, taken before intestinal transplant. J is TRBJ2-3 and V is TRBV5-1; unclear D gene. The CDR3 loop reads CASSASSATDTQYF. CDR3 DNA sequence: TGCGCCAGCTCCGCGAGCTCCGCCACAGATACGCAGTATTTT.